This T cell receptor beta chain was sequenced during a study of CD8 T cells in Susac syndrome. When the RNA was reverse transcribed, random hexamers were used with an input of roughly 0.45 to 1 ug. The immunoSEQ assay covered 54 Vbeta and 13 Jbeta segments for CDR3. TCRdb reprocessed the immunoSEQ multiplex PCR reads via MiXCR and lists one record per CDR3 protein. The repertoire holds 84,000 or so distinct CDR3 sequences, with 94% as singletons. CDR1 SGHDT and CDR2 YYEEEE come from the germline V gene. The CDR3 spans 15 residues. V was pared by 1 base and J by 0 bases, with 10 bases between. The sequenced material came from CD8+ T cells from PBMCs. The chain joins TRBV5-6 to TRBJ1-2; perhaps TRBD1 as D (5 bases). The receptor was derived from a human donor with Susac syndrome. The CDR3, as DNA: TGTGCCAGCAGCTTGCGGGACCAAGCTAACTATGGCTACACCTTC. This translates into CASSLRDQANYGYTF.